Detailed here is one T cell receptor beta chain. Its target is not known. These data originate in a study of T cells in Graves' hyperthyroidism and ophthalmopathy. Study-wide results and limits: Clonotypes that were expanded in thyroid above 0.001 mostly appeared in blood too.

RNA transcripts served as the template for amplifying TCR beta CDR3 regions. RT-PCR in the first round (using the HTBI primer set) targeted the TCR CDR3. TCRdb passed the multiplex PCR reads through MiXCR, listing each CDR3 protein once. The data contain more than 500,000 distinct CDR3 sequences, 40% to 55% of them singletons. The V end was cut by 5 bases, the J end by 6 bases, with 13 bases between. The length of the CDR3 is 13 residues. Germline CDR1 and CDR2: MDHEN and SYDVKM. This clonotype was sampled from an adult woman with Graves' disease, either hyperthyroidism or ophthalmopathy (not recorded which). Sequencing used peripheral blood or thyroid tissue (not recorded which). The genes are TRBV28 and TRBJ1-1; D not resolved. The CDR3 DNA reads TGTGCCAGCAGTGATACAGTTTTCCCTGAAGCTTTCTTT. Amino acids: CASSDTVFPEAFF.